The 14 T cell receptor beta chains given below trace back to one sample, sequenced in a study of Graves' ophthalmopathy and Graves' hyperthyroidism. RNA transcripts provided the template for amplifying TCR beta CDR3 regions. Second-round multiplex PCR came after first-round RT-PCR with HTBI primers. Via MiXCR, TCRdb re-called the multiplex PCR reads, giving one row per CDR3 protein. The data hold around 1,000,000 distinct CDR3 sequences, with 35% to 40% observed a single time. Sequenced sample: peripheral blood or thyroid tissue (not recorded which). The receptors stem from an adult man with Graves' hyperthyroidism.

In the case of this clonotype: An end of the junction does not agree with germline; a read error may underlie this. The chain employs TRBV7-9 and TRBJ2-7; 16 bases are a match to TRBD2. The CDR3 is made up of 17 amino acids. Germline V gives CDR1 SEHNR, CDR2 FQNEAQ (reference sequence). In DNA form, the CDR3 reads TGCGCCAGCAGCCAAGATCGCGGGACTAGCGGGAGGGCCCCGCAGTACTTC. As protein: CASSQDRGTSGRAPQYF.

This clonotype was seen repeatedly, ten times or more. V is TRBV2 and J is TRBJ2-2; D possibly corresponds to TRBD2 (5 bases). Germline-derived CDR1 and CDR2 are SNHLY and FYNNEI. The CDR3 runs to 14 residues. The V and J ends lost 8 bases and 0 bases respectively, with 10 bases between them. The CDR3 DNA sequence: TGTGCCAGCTATCGGGGAGCGAACACCGGGGAGCTGTTTTTT. Translated: CASYRGANTGELFF.

This clonotype was counted between two and nine times. V usage is TRBV7-2 and J usage is TRBJ1-2, with TRBD1 matching over 7 bases. Germline assignment: CDR1 SGHTA and CDR2 FQGNSA. This CDR3 region has 14 residues. J was trimmed by 4 bases and V by 10 bases; bases with no gene match: 12. The CDR3 DNA is TGTGCCATCCAACCGCCGGGACAGATCTATGGCTACACCTTC. It is translated as CAIQPPGQIYGYTF.

V is TRBV19 and J is TRBJ1-2; D remains ambiguous. The V end was cut by 5 bases, the J end by 2 bases, with 18 bases between. The CDR3 loop spans 16 amino acids. CDR1 LNHDA and CDR2 SQIVND come from the germline V gene (reference sequence). This chain's CDR3 is CASSPRGRGLNYGYTF. The CDR3 nucleotides are TGTGCCAGTAGTCCCCGAGGCCGCGGGTTGAACTATGGCTACACCTTC.

The CDR3 sequence: CAINSEYGGLTNEKLFF. The CDR3, as DNA: TGTGCCATCAACAGTGAATACGGCGGACTAACTAATGAAAAACTGTTTTTT. This chain links TRBV10-3 with TRBJ1-4; D is uncertain. The CDR3 length is 17 residues. Germline V CDR1 and CDR2: ENHRY, SYGVKD. Trimming pared 7 bases from V and 1 base from J, leaving 19 bases between.

In regard to this clonotype: Germline and junction disagree at one end, which may indicate a read error. The V and J genes are TRBV5-1 and TRBJ2-7; 8 nucleotides line up with TRBD1. CDR1 and CDR2 (germline): SGHRS, YFSETQ. The CDR3 spans 15 residues. The CDR3 DNA reads TGTGCCAGCAGCCCCGGACAGGGAGTTAACTACGAGCAGTACTTC. This translates into CASSPGQGVNYEQYF.

The chain has TRBV5-4 and TRBJ1-5; D may be TRBD1 (5 bases). The CDR3 extends over 13 amino acids. Trimming took off 1 base at V and 6 bases at J, with 8 bases between the two ends. Germline CDR1 is SGHNT and CDR2 is YYREEE (reference sequence). The CDR3 DNA sequence: TGTGCCAGCAGCTTGTGGGGGACTCAGCCCCAGCATTTT. Amino acid sequence: CASSLWGTQPQHF.

The rearrangement joins TRBV7-2 to TRBJ2-5; 11 nucleotides agree with TRBD1. This CDR3 is 16 amino acids long. V lost 4 bases, J lost 2 bases, and 6 bases stayed unmatched. The germline CDR1 and CDR2 sequences are SGHTA and FQGNSA. CDR3 loop: CASSSFGTGGQETQYF. The CDR3 region has the DNA TGTGCCAGCAGCTCCTTCGGGACAGGGGGTCAAGAGACCCAGTACTTC.

V and J are TRBV30 and TRBJ1-2; D gene uncertain. CDR1 is GTSNPN and CDR2 is SVGIG in the germline V gene (reference sequence). V was shortened by 0 bases and J by 2 bases, with 19 bases between the two germline ends. CDR3 length equals 17 residues. CDR3 sequence reads: CAWSVNVFGMKNYGYTF. CDR3 sequence (DNA): TGTGCCTGGAGTGTAAACGTGTTCGGGATGAAGAACTATGGCTACACCTTC.

This clonotype was recorded at least ten times. The CDR3 loop is CASRQRLGNSPLHF. Written as DNA, the CDR3 is TGTGCCAGCAGGCAAAGGCTCGGAAATTCACCCCTCCACTTT. The chain combines TRBV11-2 with TRBJ1-6, with D uncertain. V shed 6 bases and J shed 7 bases, with 13 bases lying between them. The germline V gene encodes CDR1 SGHAT and CDR2 FQNNGV. The CDR3 length is 14 residues.

The chain recombines TRBV7-9 with TRBJ2-7, with a tentative D call TRBD1 (6 bases). This CDR3 is built from 15 residues. Germline-derived CDR1 and CDR2 are SEHNR and FQNEAQ (reference sequence). Trimming took 6 bases from V and 2 from J, leaving 17 bases between them. The CDR3 DNA sequence: TGTGCCAGCAGGACCGGGACAATCGGTCCCTACGAGCAGTACTTC. As protein: CASRTGTIGPYEQYF.

Comments on this clonotype: It may be a read error: a sequence one base away is much more abundant. The J gene is TRBJ2-7, the V gene TRBV12-3 or TRBV12-4; D ambiguous. The CDR3 totals 14 residues. This CDR3 is CASSLGKGLYEHYF. CDR3 bases: TGTGCCAGCAGTTTGGGGAAGGGTCTCTACGAGCATTACTTC.

A remark on this clonotype: This sequence may be a read error, since a much larger clone differs from it by one base. The genes are TRBV12-3 or TRBV12-4 and TRBJ1-2, with D tentatively TRBD1 (6 bases). The CDR3 is 15 residues long. Trimming pared 1 base from V and 4 bases from J, leaving 13 bases between. As DNA, the CDR3 is TGTGCCAGCAGTTTAGGACAAGGGGGGGTCTATGGCTACACCTTC. Its translation: CASSLGQGGVYGYTF.

This clonotype has at least ten counts. The chain is built from TRBV6-5 and TRBJ1-2; a possible D gene is TRBD1 (5 bases). Trimming left V 6 bases short and J 4 bases short, with 18 bases between. The V gene's germline CDR1 is MNHEY and CDR2 SVGAGI. The CDR3 length is 15 residues. CDR3: CASRPRGSQGYGYTF. CDR3 DNA sequence: TGTGCCAGCAGACCCCGGGGGAGCCAAGGCTATGGCTACACCTTC.